The following is a T cell receptor beta chain sequence with its context. The study recruited people aged roughly 18 to 100 years across approximately 25 US areas. This CDR3 region has 15 residues. The germline gives CDR1 SGHRS, CDR2 YFSETQ. V lost 1 base to trimming and J lost 3 bases, with 11 bases between them. This record belongs to a study of blood T cell repertoires in COVID-19. Study background: From the United States, Italy and Spain came samples of acute and convalescent COVID-19. Sample material is recorded as cDNA or gDNA derived from T cells, B-cell-depleted T cells, or PBMCs.

Assay: immunoSEQ multiplex PCR; the TCRdb copy retains only in-frame clones and omits some. The sample holds roughly 250,000 clones, around 87% seen once. The genes are TRBV5-1 and TRBJ2-1; D is perhaps TRBD2 (6 bases). Material for sequencing was PBMCs or T cells enriched from blood (not recorded which). This clonotype originated in a woman under 30 who had recovered from COVID-19. CDR3: CASSLTLANYNEQFF. The DNA of the CDR3 is TGCGCCAGCAGCTTGACCCTAGCGAACTACAATGAGCAGTTCTTC.